The 20 T cell receptor beta chains below come from one sample, sequenced in a study of blood T cell repertoires in COVID-19. Data came from immunoSEQ multiplex PCR; TCRdb stores just in-frame clones and leaves some out. This repertoire shows about 18,000 clones, 80% to 90% found once; its top ten account for approximately 10%. The sample taken for sequencing was peripheral blood. The receptors were gathered from a human donor in a cohort sampled during active COVID-19.

The chain carries TRBV5-1 and TRBJ1-1; D uncertain. This CDR3 comprises 15 residues. V dropped 1 base and J dropped 1 base, with 11 bases sitting between them. CDR1 is SGHRS and CDR2 is YFSETQ in the germline V gene. The CDR3 reads CASSLLPGKNTEAFF. The CDR3, as DNA: TGCGCCAGCAGCTTGCTTCCAGGCAAGAACACTGAAGCTTTCTTT.

The chain is built from TRBV19 and TRBJ2-3; no firm D call. The CDR3 loop spans 14 amino acids. The V end was cut by 5 bases, the J end by 2 bases, with 11 bases between. Germline V CDR1 and CDR2: LNHDA, SQIVND (reference sequence). The CDR3: CASSQRGDTDTQYF. In nucleotides, the CDR3 is TGTGCCAGTAGTCAACGCGGTGACACAGATACGCAGTATTTT.

The gene calls are TRBV6-5 and TRBJ1-1, with D hard to call. CDR1 is MNHEY, CDR2 SVGAGI, per germline. Trimming cost V 6 bases and J 1 base, with 12 bases left between them. This CDR3 region has 14 residues. The CDR3 bases are TGTGCCAGCAGGGAGTGGAGGAGGAACACTGAAGCTTTCTTT. This codes for CASREWRRNTEAFF.

The chain uses TRBV7-9 and TRBJ2-3, with TRBD2 matching 10 bases. This CDR3 is built from 14 residues. Looked up from germline, CDR1 is SEHNR and CDR2 is FQNEAQ (reference sequence). The ends lost 9 bases at V and 10 bases at J; junction bases unmatched: 13. This CDR3 reads CARGGPSGSEAQYF. Written as DNA, the CDR3 is TGTGCCAGGGGTGGGCCTAGCGGGAGTGAAGCGCAGTATTTT.

This clone is labeled as medium-sized. The rearrangement links TRBV3-1 (or the pseudogene TRBV3-2) to TRBJ1-3; D remains ambiguous. This CDR3 spans 13 amino acids. V was clipped by 4 bases and J by 5 bases, with 9 bases between them. Germline CDR1 reads LGHDT; CDR2 reads YNNKEL (reference sequence). CDR3 DNA: TGTGCCAGCAGCCCCGGGTACAGAAACACCATATATTTT. Its protein is CASSPGYRNTIYF.

This chain connects TRBV7-9 to TRBJ2-3; tentatively, D is TRBD1 (5 bases). CDR1 is SEHNR and CDR2 is FQNEAQ in the germline V gene (reference sequence). V was pared by 2 bases and J by 4 bases, with 7 bases between. This CDR3 contains 13 residues. The CDR3 spells CASSLSGSDTQYF. The CDR3 DNA sequence: TGTGCCAGCAGCTTATCAGGGTCAGATACGCAGTATTTT.

This rearrangement joins TRBV5-4 to TRBJ2-7; TRBD2 agrees at 11 bases. Germline V gene data show CDR1 as SGHNT and CDR2 as YYREEE (reference sequence). V gave up 0 bases and J gave up 5 bases; unmatched junction bases: 4. This CDR3 comprises 15 residues. Here the CDR3 reads CASSLDSGRGNEQYF. Here the CDR3 DNA reads TGTGCCAGCAGCTTGGATAGCGGGAGGGGAAACGAGCAGTACTTC. The full variable domain, completed using reference TRBV5-4 and TRBJ2-7, is ETGVTQSPTHLIKTRGQQVTLRCSSQSGHNTVSWYQQALGQGPQFIFQYYREEENGRGNFPPRFSGLQFPNYSSELNVNALELDDSALYLCASSLDSGRGNEQYFGPGTRLTVT.

CDR3: CASRIPGGTNYGYTF. CDR3 sequence (DNA): TGTGCCAGCAGGATCCCTGGGGGGACTAACTATGGCTACACCTTC. This chain joins TRBV28 and TRBJ1-2; TRBD1 is a possible D gene (5 bases). Trimming removed 6 bases from V and 0 bases from J, with 14 bases in between. The CDR3 contains 15 residues. CDR1 and CDR2 from the germline V gene are MDHEN and SYDVKM.

V and J are TRBV19 and TRBJ2-6; possibly TRBD1 for D (5 bases). The CDR3 is made up of 15 amino acids. Trimming took off 7 bases at V and 2 bases at J, with 12 bases between the two ends. CDR1 is LNHDA, CDR2 SQIVND, per germline (reference sequence). The CDR3 DNA reads TGTGCCAGTACCCCTGGGGCCCCTGGGGCCAACGTCCTGACTTTC. Translating gives CASTPGAPGANVLTF.

The rearrangement uses TRBV7-6 and TRBJ1-1, with a weak D call TRBD1 (6 bases). V dropped 8 bases and J dropped 4 bases, with 20 bases sitting between them. Looked up from germline, CDR1 is SGHVS and CDR2 is FNYEAQ. The CDR3 runs 15 residues. CDR3: CASSSAQGRGTEAFF. CDR3 coding DNA: TGTGCCAGCTCAAGTGCACAGGGCCGGGGCACTGAAGCTTTCTTT.

The V call is TRBV7-2, the J call TRBJ2-6; 8 bases map to TRBD1. This CDR3 region has 16 residues. V lost 2 bases, J lost 2 bases, and 2 bases stayed unmatched. Looked up from germline, CDR1 is SGHTA and CDR2 is FQGNSA. The CDR3 reads CASSLQTGAGANVLTF. The CDR3 coding sequence is TGTGCCAGCAGCTTACAGACAGGGGCTGGGGCCAACGTCCTGACTTTC.

In its sample, this clone was seen once. V and J are TRBV7-2 and TRBJ2-5, with 12 bases matching TRBD2. V lost 2 bases and J lost 4; bases outside the gene matches: 8. The CDR3 contains 17 residues. Germline V CDR1 and CDR2: SGHTA, FQGNSA. The CDR3 loop is CASSLRPSGRAGETQYF. CDR3 nucleotides: TGTGCCAGCAGCTTAAGGCCTAGCGGGAGGGCCGGAGAGACCCAGTACTTC.

This clone turned up a few times. The rearrangement links TRBV27 to TRBJ2-7; D remains unclear. CDR3 length equals 11 residues. V gave up 3 bases and J gave up 5 bases, with 5 bases separating them. Germline loops: CDR1 MNHEY, CDR2 SMNVEV (reference sequence). The CDR3 DNA follows: TGTGCCAGCAGTTTTGCAGACGAGCAGTACTTC. Protein: CASSFADEQYF.

The gene calls are TRBV3-1 (or the pseudogene TRBV3-2) and TRBJ1-5; no definite D call. CDR1 is LGHDT and CDR2 is YNNKEL in the germline V gene (reference sequence). This CDR3 comprises 15 residues. V lost 1 base to trimming and J lost 7 bases, with 14 bases between them. In DNA, the CDR3 is TGTGCCAGCAGCCAAGGAGCCGGAGCCAAACAGCCCCAGCATTTT. This translates into CASSQGAGAKQPQHF.

The V and J genes are TRBV7-6 and TRBJ2-1, with D hard to call. The V gene's germline CDR1 is SGHVS and CDR2 FNYEAQ. The CDR3 consists of 15 residues. The V end lost 1 base, the J end lost 7 bases, and 14 bases lay between the germline ends. The CDR3 coding sequence is TGTGCCAGCAGCTTAGGAGCGCTCAGAGGTAATGAGCAGTTCTTC. This gives the protein CASSLGALRGNEQFF.

The chain has TRBV19 and TRBJ2-6, with 7 nucleotides matching TRBD1. With V trimmed by 6 bases and J by 0 bases, 8 bases remained unmatched. The CDR3 runs to 17 residues. Germline V lookup: CDR1 LNHDA, CDR2 SQIVND (reference sequence). The CDR3 loop reads CASSRDRMSSGANVLTF. The CDR3 nucleotides are TGTGCCAGTAGCCGGGACAGAATGAGCTCTGGGGCCAACGTCCTGACTTTC.

In its sample, this clone was seen a few times. The rearrangement joins TRBV27 to TRBJ1-5; no definite D call. The germline V gene has CDR1 MNHEY and CDR2 SMNVEV (reference sequence). V lost 1 base and J lost 4, with 8 bases in between. The CDR3 consists of 14 residues. This CDR3 is CASSLYGENQPQHF. The CDR3, as DNA: TGTGCCAGCAGTTTATACGGAGAGAATCAGCCCCAGCATTTT.

The chain uses TRBV11-3 and TRBJ2-2, with TRBD2 matching over 8 bases. CDR3 length: 15 amino acids. V trimming: 5 bases; J trimming: 7 bases; junction bases outside the gene matches: 9. Germline loops: CDR1 SGHNT, CDR2 YENEEA. The CDR3 DNA is TGTGCCAGCAGCCAACTAGCGGAAAAGGGCGGGGAGCTGTTTTTT. Its translation: CASSQLAEKGGELFF.

This chain links TRBV28 with TRBJ1-1; D might be TRBD1 (6 bases). V lost 7 bases and J lost 8, with 41 bases in between. Germline assignment: CDR1 MDHEN and CDR2 SYDVKM. The CDR3 has 21 residues. The CDR3 sequence: CASTRYLGQSRTALTQTEAFF. Here the CDR3 DNA reads TGTGCCAGCACGCGGTATTTAGGACAATCCCGGACAGCTCTTACCCAAACCGAAGCTTTCTTT.

J is TRBJ2-3 and V is TRBV4-1; 9 bases are a match to TRBD1. Trimming removed 0 bases from V and 0 bases from J; junction bases left unmatched: 10. CDR1 MGHRA and CDR2 YSYEKL come from the germline V gene. This CDR3 comprises 19 residues. Written as DNA, the CDR3 is TGCGCCAGCAGCCAAGAAGCGGGACAGGGACCGACTAGCACAGATACGCAGTATTTT. Residues: CASSQEAGQGPTSTDTQYF.